One and the same sample provided the 30 T cell receptor beta chains below, sequenced in a study of shared clonotypes between healthy human individuals. Sequenced by immunoSEQ multiplex PCR; TCRdb stores in-frame clones only, minus some. This sample has hundreds of thousands of clones, with 73% found just once. What was sequenced was memory CD4+ T cells sorted from blood. The subset is: CD45RA-negative fraction. Receptor source: a woman younger than 45 in good health.

The chain employs TRBV28 and TRBJ2-7, with 7 nucleotides matching TRBD2. J lost 2 bases, V lost 4 bases, and 11 bases had no gene match. The CDR3 is 16 residues long. Germline loops: CDR1 MDHEN, CDR2 SYDVKM. The CDR3 protein is CASSSDGGVIPYEQYF. In DNA form, the CDR3 reads TGTGCCAGCAGTTCCGATGGGGGGGTCATCCCCTACGAGCAGTACTTC.

The chain is built from TRBV4-2 and TRBJ2-5; 7 bases fit TRBD1. Germline V lookup: CDR1 LGHNA, CDR2 YNFKEQ. This CDR3 is built from 15 residues. The V segment lost 3 bases and the J segment 14 bases; nucleotides outside the gene matches: 18. The CDR3: CASSQMLDRPSHFYF. CDR3 DNA: TGTGCCAGCAGCCAGATGTTGGACAGGCCCAGCCATTTCTACTTC.

The chain combines TRBV29-1 with TRBJ2-7; TRBD2 agrees at 9 bases. CDR3 size: 14 residues. Per germline, CDR1 SQVTM and CDR2 ANQGSEA. The ends lost 5 bases at V and 2 bases at J; junction bases unmatched: 7. CDR3 bases: TGCAGCGTTCTGAGCGGGAGGCTCACCTACGAGCAGTACTTC. Its protein product is CSVLSGRLTYEQYF.

CDR3 coding DNA: TGCGCCAGCAGCTTGGTCCCCAGGGTTTTCACCGGGGAGCTGTTTTTT. This gives the protein CASSLVPRVFTGELFF. The chain couples TRBV5-1 to TRBJ2-2; possible D gene TRBD1, 5 bases. Germline V gene data show CDR1 as SGHRS and CDR2 as YFSETQ. V shed 0 bases and J shed 4 bases, with 13 bases lying between them. This CDR3 has 16 amino acids.

The chain couples TRBV10-1 to TRBJ2-7; 8 nucleotides agree with TRBD1. Germline V lookup: CDR1 WNHNN, CDR2 SYGVQD (reference sequence). J lost 3 bases, V lost 6 bases, and 10 bases had no gene match. CDR3 size: 15 residues. The DNA for the CDR3 is TGCGCCAGCAGCCATTCAGGGGGCGCTTTCTACGAGCAGTACTTC. Its protein is CASSHSGGAFYEQYF.

The V gene is TRBV14, the J gene TRBJ2-1, with D unresolved. Trimming shortened V by 4 bases and J by 0 bases, and 10 bases separated the two germline ends. The germline V gene encodes CDR1 SGHDN and CDR2 FVKESK. This CDR3 is built from 15 residues. CDR3 bases: TGTGCCAGCAGCCCAGACTTGTCCTCCTACAATGAGCAGTTCTTC. It is translated as CASSPDLSSYNEQFF.

Only one count was recorded for this clone. The chain employs TRBV7-2 and TRBJ2-1, with D perhaps being TRBD1 or TRBD2 (7 bases each). The CDR3 sequence is 16 residues long. V lost 5 bases, J lost 5 bases, and 19 bases lay in between. Germline values: CDR1 SGHTA, CDR2 FQGNSA. The CDR3 region is CASSPGGGLFNNEQFF. The CDR3 nucleotides are TGTGCCAGCAGCCCAGGGGGGGGACTATTCAACAATGAGCAGTTCTTC.

The rearrangement links TRBV30 to TRBJ1-1, with no clear D. The V and J ends lost 2 bases and 6 bases respectively, with 7 bases between them. CDR3 size: 11 residues. The germline CDR1 and CDR2 sequences are GTSNPN and SVGIG (reference sequence). DNA for the CDR3: TGTGCCTGGAGTCTACGTTCTGAAGCTTTCTTT. This sequence encodes CAWSLRSEAFF.

The V and J genes are TRBV6-5 and TRBJ2-7; 7 bases match TRBD1. This CDR3 is 14 amino acids long. V was pared by 7 bases and J by 5 bases, with 11 bases of the junction left unmatched. Germline V gene data show CDR1 as MNHEY and CDR2 as SVGAGI. The CDR3 sequence: CASTRDRAINEQYF. CDR3 DNA: TGTGCCAGCACCCGCGACAGGGCAATCAACGAGCAGTACTTC.

CDR3 bases: TGTGCCAGCAGTTACTCTTCGGGCAATCAGCCCCAGCATTTT. Amino acid sequence: CASSYSSGNQPQHF. The J gene is TRBJ1-5, the V gene TRBV6-5; D unresolved. The CDR3 is made up of 14 amino acids. Germline values: CDR1 MNHEY, CDR2 SVGAGI. Trimming left V 0 bases short and J 2 bases short, with 5 bases between.

This chain uses TRBV18 with TRBJ2-1, with TRBD1 matching 8 bases. The V segment lost 8 bases and the J segment 5 bases; nucleotides outside the gene matches: 11. The germline CDR1 and CDR2 sequences are KGHSH and LQKENI. This CDR3 has 15 residues. This chain's CDR3 is CASSLRQGLDNEQFF. The CDR3 nucleotides are TGTGCCAGCAGCCTACGACAGGGGCTAGACAATGAGCAGTTCTTC. The full variable domain, in which reference TRBV18 and TRBJ2-1 provide the parts outside the CDR3, is NAGVMQNPRHLVRRRGQEARLRCSPMKGHSHVYWYRQLPEEGLKFMVYLQKENIIDESGMPKERFSAEFPKEGPSILRIQQVVRGDSAAYFCASSLRQGLDNEQFFGPGTRLTVL.

The chain uses TRBV20-1 and TRBJ1-2; 7 bases agree with TRBD1. Germline CDR1 is DFQATT and CDR2 is SNEGSKA (reference sequence). J lost 8 bases, V lost 6 bases, and 3 bases had no gene match. The CDR3 runs 10 residues. CDR3 coding DNA: TGCAGTGCCGACAGGGCGGGCTACACCTTC. It translates to CSADRAGYTF.

The chain uses TRBV2 and TRBJ2-3; 12 nucleotides line up with TRBD1. Germline V gene data show CDR1 as SNHLY and CDR2 as FYNNEI. The length of the CDR3 is 15 residues. With V trimmed by 8 bases and J by 2 bases, 5 bases remained unmatched. In nucleotides, the CDR3 is TGTGCCAGCTGGGGGACAGGGGGCTCCACAGATACGCAGTATTTT. Its translation: CASWGTGGSTDTQYF. Filled out from reference TRBV2 and TRBJ2-3, the complete variable domain reads EPEVTQTPSHQVTQMGQEVILRCVPISNHLYFYWYRQILGQKVEFLVSFYNNEISEKSEIFDDQFSVERPDGSNFTLKIRSTKLEDSAMYFCASWGTGGSTDTQYFGPGTRLTVL.

The V call is TRBV4-1, the J call TRBJ2-3, with TRBD2 as a possible D gene (5 bases). Germline values: CDR1 MGHRA, CDR2 YSYEKL. Trimming pared 0 bases from V and 3 bases from J, leaving 10 bases between. The CDR3 loop spans 15 amino acids. In nucleotides, the CDR3 is TGCGCCAGCAGCCAAGACGAGAGAGGGACAGATACGCAGTATTTT. It specifies CASSQDERGTDTQYF.

On this clone itself: Other DNA sequences in the same sample also yield this CDR3. This chain links TRBV28 with TRBJ2-7, with 8 bases fitting TRBD1. This CDR3 contains 12 residues. The ends lost 5 bases at V and 7 bases at J; junction bases unmatched: 4. Germline V CDR1 and CDR2: MDHEN, SYDVKM. CDR3 nucleotide sequence: TGTGCCAGCAGTCTCCGGACAGGGGAGCAGTACTTC. Its protein product is CASSLRTGEQYF.

This clone has more than one count but fewer than ten. The V call is TRBV19, the J call TRBJ2-7, with D tentatively TRBD1 (6 bases). Trimming pared 6 bases from V and 6 bases from J, leaving 15 bases between. This CDR3 is built from 13 residues. Germline CDR1 LNHDA, CDR2 SQIVND (reference sequence). CDR3 loop: CASRDTGISEQYF. In DNA form, the CDR3 reads TGTGCCAGTAGAGATACAGGGATCTCCGAGCAGTACTTC.

This CDR3 reads CASSIEKGSNTGELFF. CDR3 nucleotide sequence: TGTGCCAGTAGTATAGAGAAGGGATCGAACACCGGGGAGCTGTTTTTT. This sequence joins TRBV19 and TRBJ2-2; D gene uncertain. CDR1 is LNHDA, CDR2 SQIVND, per germline (reference sequence). CDR3 length equals 16 residues. V was cut by 0 bases and J by 0 bases, with 8 bases left in between.

The V call is TRBV27, the J call TRBJ2-7; 7 positions agree with TRBD1. This CDR3 has 15 amino acids. V lost 6 bases to trimming and J lost 2 bases; unmatched junction nucleotides: 10. In germline, CDR1 is MNHEY, CDR2 SMNVEV (reference sequence). The CDR3 is CASRRTGDEPYEQYF. CDR3 nucleotide sequence: TGTGCCAGCAGGCGAACAGGGGACGAACCCTACGAGCAGTACTTC.

The chain uses TRBV5-6 and TRBJ1-2, with D perhaps matching TRBD1 (6 bases). CDR1 and CDR2 from the germline V gene are SGHDT and YYEEEE. Trimming shortened V by 4 bases and J by 6 bases, and 19 bases separated the two germline ends. The CDR3 totals 15 residues. The CDR3 nucleotides are TGTGCCAGCAGCGGCGGGGGGCGTCTCCACAATGGCTACACCTTC. Translation gives CASSGGGRLHNGYTF.

This clone was seen just once. The J gene is TRBJ2-3, the V gene TRBV6-1; D not certain. CDR1 and CDR2 from the germline V gene are MNHNS and SASEGT. V shed 4 bases and J shed 4 bases, with 12 bases lying between them. The CDR3 covers 14 residues. The DNA of the CDR3 is TGTGCCAGCAGTGGGGTAGCATTGTCAGATACGCAGTATTTT. As protein: CASSGVALSDTQYF.

The table lists this clone with a count of one. The V gene is TRBV6-5, the J gene TRBJ2-7; 9 bases are shared with TRBD1. J gave up 9 bases and V 7 bases, and 13 bases lay outside the gene matches. The germline gives CDR1 MNHEY, CDR2 SVGAGI. The CDR3 spans 14 residues. CDR3 nucleotides: TGTGCCAGCACCCCTCAGGACAGGGGACGTGTGCAGTACTTC. This gives the protein CASTPQDRGRVQYF.

Written as DNA, the CDR3 is TGTGCCAGCAGTTACATGGATGAAGCTTTCTTT. It specifies CASSYMDEAFF. The chain employs TRBV6-6 and TRBJ1-1, with unresolved D. CDR1 and CDR2 (germline): MNHNY, SVGAGI (reference sequence). Trimming stripped 2 bases from V and 7 bases from J, with 5 bases between. The CDR3 length is 11 residues.

This clone has only a few counts. The chain links TRBV15 to TRBJ1-2, with D uncertain. Germline CDR1 and CDR2: LNHNV and YYDKDF (reference sequence). The CDR3 totals 15 residues. Trimming took off 3 bases at V and 4 bases at J, with 15 bases between the two ends. The CDR3 sequence is CATSRSQASVYGYTF. CDR3 sequence (DNA): TGTGCCACCAGCAGGTCCCAGGCGTCTGTCTATGGCTACACCTTC.

This chain connects TRBV7-3 to TRBJ2-5, with a weak D call TRBD1 (5 bases). Between the trimmed V and J ends, which lost 5 bases and 4 bases, there was a span of 17 bases. This CDR3 spans 15 amino acids. The germline gives CDR1 SGHTA, CDR2 FQGTGA. This chain's CDR3 is CASSPQVSGAETQYF. CDR3 nucleotides: TGTGCCAGCAGCCCCCAAGTCTCTGGGGCAGAGACCCAGTACTTC.

This clone was counted a few times. The chain couples TRBV29-1 to TRBJ2-7; 8 bases are a match to TRBD2. Trimming cost V 4 bases and J 2 bases; bases outside gene matches: 7. The CDR3 extends over 14 amino acids. Germline values: CDR1 SQVTM, CDR2 ANQGSEA. DNA for the CDR3: TGCAGCGTTGCAATGCGGGAGGAACCCTACGAGCAGTACTTC. Encoded protein: CSVAMREEPYEQYF.

The gene calls are TRBV19 and TRBJ2-3; D is possibly TRBD2 (6 bases). Germline values: CDR1 LNHDA, CDR2 SQIVND (reference sequence). V was shortened by 3 bases and J by 5 bases, with 21 bases between the two germline ends. This CDR3 has 17 residues. CDR3 DNA sequence: TGTGCCAGTAGTATGACCCAGCGGGCCAAGTTTGTAGATACGCAGTATTTT. This translates into CASSMTQRAKFVDTQYF.

The chain is built from TRBV19 and TRBJ1-5; D uncertain. The germline V and J ends were trimmed by 6 bases and 4 bases, with 13 bases remaining between them. The CDR3 runs 14 residues. Per the germline V gene, CDR1 is LNHDA and CDR2 is SQIVND (reference sequence). The DNA for the CDR3 is TGTGCCAGTAGCCCCCGGACGATAAATCAGCCCCAGCATTTT. It yields the protein CASSPRTINQPQHF.

This clone was recorded a few times. J is TRBJ2-2 and V is TRBV11-2, with 9 bases fitting TRBD2. This CDR3 spans 16 amino acids. V was pared by 5 bases and J by 2 bases, with 6 bases of the junction left unmatched. CDR1 SGHAT and CDR2 FQNNGV come from the germline V gene. CDR3 sequence: CASSGEGLANTGELFF. The CDR3 nucleotides read TGTGCCAGCAGCGGGGAGGGACTAGCAAACACCGGGGAGCTGTTTTTT.

This sequence joins TRBV6-1 and TRBJ1-5; 8 bases match TRBD1. The germline V gene encodes CDR1 MNHNS and CDR2 SASEGT. V gave up 3 bases and J gave up 7 bases; unmatched junction bases: 5. The CDR3 totals 14 residues. CDR3 protein: CASSEDREDQPQHF. CDR3 sequence (DNA): TGTGCCAGCAGTGAGGACAGGGAAGACCAGCCCCAGCATTTT.

The chain links TRBV6-5 to TRBJ2-1; tentatively, D is TRBD2 (6 bases). CDR3 length: 15 amino acids. Trimming took 5 bases from V and 0 from J, leaving 11 bases between them. Germline V gene sequence: CDR1 MNHEY, CDR2 SVGAGI. The CDR3 loop reads CASSRRGTSYNEQFF. The CDR3 bases are TGTGCCAGCAGTAGACGGGGGACCTCCTACAATGAGCAGTTCTTC.